This TCR beta chain stems from a study of T cell repertoires in cytomegalovirus infection. One entry per CDR3 protein results from TCRdb running MiXCR on the reads. Found here are approximately 1,000,000 distinct CDR3 sequences, roughly a third of them singletons; the top ten hold roughly an eighth. Germline V gives CDR1 MDHEN, CDR2 SYDVKM. The CDR3 runs to 15 residues. With regard to this clonotype: Its antigen is undetermined. Compared with germline, one end of the junction differs, possibly owing to a read error.

This specimen was cultured CD8+ T cells from PBMCs, taken from culture after CMV antigen stimulation. The genes are TRBV28 and TRBJ1-2; 9 bases line up with TRBD1. The sequence was collected from a human donor in good health (CMV status not recorded). Some clones in this sample may be carry-over from other donors' samples. CDR3 loop: CASSVPGQGNYGYTF. CDR3 in DNA: TGTGCCAGCAGTGTCCCGGGACAGGGCAACTATGGCTACACCTTT.